The 21 T cell receptor beta chains in this list originate from one sample, sequenced in a study of identical twins. MiXCR was run by TCRdb on the 5' RACE reads, yielding one entry per CDR3 protein. The sample holds about 150,000 distinct CDR3 sequences, around 3.5% seen once. Specimen: memory T cells sorted from blood. The receptors shown here come from a man between 18 and 35 years old in good health.

This clonotype showed up many times. The CDR3 bases are TGTGCCAGCAGCCCCAGGGCAGGGGACAATAGCGAAGGGACCCAGTACTTC. This gives the protein CASSPRAGDNSEGTQYF. V is TRBV3-1 and J is TRBJ2-5; tentatively, D is TRBD1 (6 bases). Trimming removed 4 bases at V and 7 bases at J, with 25 bases between. The CDR3 consists of 17 residues. The germline gives CDR1 LGHDT, CDR2 YNNKEL (reference sequence).

In this sample, this clonotype turned up a few times. The chain is built from TRBV19 and TRBJ2-5; tentative D call: TRBD1 (5 bases). The CDR3 has 16 residues. The V gene's germline CDR1 is LNHDA and CDR2 SQIVND (reference sequence). V dropped 4 bases and J dropped 0 bases, with 15 bases sitting between them. This CDR3 is CASSTQLTVYQETQYF. CDR3 DNA: TGTGCCAGTAGTACCCAACTGACAGTGTACCAAGAGACCCAGTACTTC.

This clonotype was seen many times. This chain links TRBV5-1 with TRBJ2-5; 8 nucleotides agree with TRBD1. This CDR3 contains 14 residues. V lost 2 bases to trimming and J lost 5 bases; unmatched junction nucleotides: 5. From germline, CDR1 is SGHRS and CDR2 YFSETQ. In nucleotides, the CDR3 is TGCGCCAGCAGCTTCGGCAGGGGGCAGGAGACCCAGTACTTC. Translated, it gives CASSFGRGQETQYF.

This clonotype has ten or more counts. The chain uses TRBV27 and TRBJ2-1; D gene uncertain. Germline CDR1 and CDR2: MNHEY and SMNVEV (reference sequence). CDR3 size: 15 residues. The ends were cut back, 3 bases at V and 7 bases at J, with 16 bases in the middle. CDR3 amino acids: CASSFLSNAGNEQFF. CDR3 DNA sequence: TGTGCCAGCAGTTTCCTATCCAACGCAGGAAATGAGCAGTTCTTC.

Of note for this clonotype: Just one base apart from a much larger clone, this may be a read error. This sequence joins TRBV5-1 and TRBJ2-7, with 8 bases matching TRBD2. Germline V gene lookup returns CDR1 SGHRS and CDR2 YFSETQ. The CDR3 covers 16 residues. With V trimmed by 4 bases and J by 7 bases, 16 bases remained unmatched. In nucleotides, the CDR3 is TGCGCCAGCAGCCCCGACCCCTACGCGGGAGGACGTGAGCAGTACTTC. Translating it yields CASSPDPYAGGREQYF.

This clonotype was observed many times. This chain joins TRBV10-3 and TRBJ2-2; D is unclear. This CDR3 has 13 residues. Germline CDR1 is ENHRY and CDR2 is SYGVKD. With 3 bases removed from V and 1 base from J, the gap between germline ends came to 3 bases. CDR3 residues: CAISDRNTGELFF. Written as DNA, the CDR3 is TGTGCCATCAGTGACAGGAACACCGGGGAGCTGTTTTTT.

This clonotype was seen repeatedly, ten times or more. The J gene is TRBJ2-7, the V gene TRBV11-3; 7 nucleotides match TRBD2. The germline V gene encodes CDR1 SGHNT and CDR2 YENEEA. The CDR3 is 15 amino acids. The V gene end was trimmed by 5 bases and the J gene end by 4 bases; junction bases not matched to a gene: 11. The CDR3 loop is CASSLSRGEQYEQYV. The CDR3 nucleotides are TGTGCCAGCAGCCTCTCACGGGGGGAGCAGTACGAGCAGTACGTC.

This clonotype was recorded at least ten times. The rearrangement joins TRBV20-1 to TRBJ2-7; D uncertain. The V gene lost 4 bases and the J gene lost 1 base, with 11 bases spanning the gap. The CDR3 covers 13 residues. CDR1 and CDR2 from the germline V gene are DFQATT and SNEGSKA (reference sequence). This CDR3 is CSATARASYEQYF. CDR3 nucleotides: TGCAGTGCTACGGCCCGGGCTTCCTACGAGCAGTACTTC.

This chain links TRBV5-1 with TRBJ2-5; 13 bases are a match to TRBD2. V shed 7 bases, J shed 3 bases, and the junction held 0 bases outside the gene matches. CDR1 is SGHRS and CDR2 is YFSETQ in the germline V gene. This CDR3 region has 13 residues. The CDR3 is CASGLAGEETQYF. DNA of the CDR3: TGCGCCAGCGGACTAGCGGGGGAAGAGACCCAGTACTTC.

This clonotype was detected only a few times. J is TRBJ2-7 and V is TRBV19, with TRBD2 matching 12 bases. Germline V CDR1 and CDR2: LNHDA, SQIVND (reference sequence). After removal of 5 bases from V and 6 bases from J, the junction contained 5 bases not matched to a gene. The CDR3 has 14 residues. CDR3 sequence: CASSLTSGSGEQYF. CDR3 in DNA: TGTGCCAGTAGTCTGACTAGCGGGAGTGGCGAGCAGTACTTC.

This clonotype appeared many times. The chain couples TRBV7-9 to TRBJ1-2; perhaps TRBD1 as D (5 bases). From germline, CDR1 is SEHNR and CDR2 FQNEAQ (reference sequence). Trimming took 2 bases from V and 3 from J, leaving 10 bases between them. CDR3 length: 14 residues. CDR3 in amino acids: CASSLKQGDYGYTF. The CDR3 coding sequence is TGTGCCAGCAGCTTAAAGCAGGGCGACTATGGCTACACCTTC.

The table lists this clonotype with many counts. The genes are TRBV14 and TRBJ2-1; D may be TRBD1 (6 bases). The germline CDR1 and CDR2 sequences are SGHDN and FVKESK. There are 15 residues in the CDR3. The germline V and J ends were trimmed by 10 bases and 6 bases, with 22 bases remaining between them. This CDR3 is CATLDRSGAANEQFF. CDR3 nucleotide sequence: TGTGCCACCTTAGACAGGTCCGGGGCCGCCAATGAGCAGTTCTTC.

This clonotype was observed many times. This chain joins TRBV27 and TRBJ2-3, with D possibly being TRBD2 (5 bases). V was clipped by 3 bases and J by 3 bases, with 13 bases between them. The CDR3 runs 15 residues. CDR1 MNHEY and CDR2 SMNVEV come from the germline V gene (reference sequence). The CDR3 reads CASSFSGLQTDTQYF. The CDR3 DNA reads TGTGCCAGCAGTTTTTCTGGACTGCAGACAGATACGCAGTATTTT.

This clonotype was observed at least ten times. The chain is built from TRBV6-5 and TRBJ1-1, with D hard to call. V was trimmed by 0 bases and J by 1 base, leaving 3 bases between them. The CDR3 is made up of 13 amino acids. The germline V gene has CDR1 MNHEY and CDR2 SVGAGI. The CDR3, as DNA: TGTGCCAGCAGTTACTCACAGAACACTGAAGCTTTCTTT. It yields the protein CASSYSQNTEAFF.

About this clonotype: This could be a read error, since a much larger clone is one nucleotide away. This sequence joins TRBV7-3 and TRBJ2-1; D may match TRBD1 or TRBD2 (5 bases each). This CDR3 is built from 16 residues. Germline V CDR1 and CDR2: SGHTA, FQGTGA. The V gene lost 5 bases and the J gene lost 7 bases, with 21 bases spanning the gap. The CDR3 sequence is CASSHSGNGATNEQFF. In DNA, the CDR3 is TGTGCCAGCAGCCATTCGGGTAACGGGGCGACAAATGAGCAGTTCTTC.

The table lists this clonotype with many counts. This chain joins TRBV20-1 and TRBJ2-7; 11 bases fit TRBD1. V dropped 6 bases and J dropped 2; count of bases not matched to a gene: 3. The CDR3 is made up of 13 amino acids. Germline loops: CDR1 DFQATT, CDR2 SNEGSKA (reference sequence). CDR3 protein: CSARTGGAYEQYV. The CDR3 nucleotides read TGCAGTGCCCGGACAGGGGGCGCCTACGAGCAGTACGTC.

This clonotype was recorded many times. The chain joins TRBV4-3 to TRBJ1-4; TRBD1 matches 10 bases. The CDR3 loop spans 14 amino acids. The ends lost 4 bases at V and 6 bases at J; junction bases unmatched: 2. Germline V gives CDR1 LGHNA, CDR2 YSLEER. The CDR3 spells CASSPGQGDEKLFF. DNA of the CDR3: TGCGCCAGCAGCCCCGGACAGGGGGATGAAAAACTGTTTTTT.

This clonotype was counted many times. The chain joins TRBV20-1 to TRBJ1-2; a possible D gene is TRBD1 (6 bases). The ends were cut back, 2 bases at V and 4 bases at J, with 11 bases in the middle. Germline values: CDR1 DFQATT, CDR2 SNEGSKA (reference sequence). This CDR3 contains 13 residues. Here the CDR3 reads CSARSGGGYGYTF. DNA of the CDR3: TGCAGTGCTAGATCCGGGGGCGGCTATGGCTACACCTTC.

This clonotype was counted ten times or more. J is TRBJ1-6 and V is TRBV28; D call uncertain. The CDR3 is made up of 16 amino acids. Germline CDR1 and CDR2: MDHEN and SYDVKM. Trimming cost V 5 bases and J 2 bases, with 13 bases left between them. CDR3 amino acids: CASSATTGTYNSPLHF. DNA for the CDR3: TGTGCCAGCAGTGCGACGACCGGGACCTATAATTCACCCCTCCACTTT. Supplemented by reference TRBV28 and TRBJ1-6, the full variable domain reads DVKVTQSSRYLVKRTGEKVFLECVQDMDHENMFWYRQDPGLGLRLIYFSYDVKMKEKGDIPEGYSVSREKKERFSLILESASTNQTSMYLCASSATTGTYNSPLHFGNGTRLTVT.

This clonotype came up many times. The CDR3, as DNA: TGTGCCTGGAGTCCCGGGGGAGATACGCAGTATTTT. Its protein is CAWSPGGDTQYF. The chain uses TRBV30 and TRBJ2-3; the D gene is possibly TRBD2 (6 bases). This CDR3 is built from 12 residues. Germline loops: CDR1 GTSNPN, CDR2 SVGIG (reference sequence). V lost 2 bases, J lost 5 bases, and 8 bases lay in between.

This clonotype was seen many times. The chain is built from TRBV4-2 and TRBJ1-1; the D gene is possibly TRBD1 (6 bases). Trimming cost V 0 bases and J 4 bases, with 12 bases left between them. Germline V gene data show CDR1 as LGHNA and CDR2 as YNFKEQ. The CDR3 is 15 residues long. For the CDR3, the DNA is TGTGCCAGCAGCCAAGATTTTAGAGGGGGCACTGAAGCTTTCTTT. Protein sequence: CASSQDFRGGTEAFF.